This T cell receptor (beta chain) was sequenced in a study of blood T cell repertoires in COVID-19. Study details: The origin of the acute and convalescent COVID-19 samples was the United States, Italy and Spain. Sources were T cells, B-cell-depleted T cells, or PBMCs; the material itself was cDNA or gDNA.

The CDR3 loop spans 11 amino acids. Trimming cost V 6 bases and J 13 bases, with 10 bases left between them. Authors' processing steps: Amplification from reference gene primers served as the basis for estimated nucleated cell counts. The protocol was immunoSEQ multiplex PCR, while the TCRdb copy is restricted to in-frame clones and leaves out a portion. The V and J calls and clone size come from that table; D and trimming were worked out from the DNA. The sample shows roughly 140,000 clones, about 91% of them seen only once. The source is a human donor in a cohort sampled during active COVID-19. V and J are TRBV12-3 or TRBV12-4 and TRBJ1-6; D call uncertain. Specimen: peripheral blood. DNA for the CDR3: TGTGCCAGCAGCCTCCGGGGTCCCCTCCACTTT. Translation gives CASSLRGPLHF.